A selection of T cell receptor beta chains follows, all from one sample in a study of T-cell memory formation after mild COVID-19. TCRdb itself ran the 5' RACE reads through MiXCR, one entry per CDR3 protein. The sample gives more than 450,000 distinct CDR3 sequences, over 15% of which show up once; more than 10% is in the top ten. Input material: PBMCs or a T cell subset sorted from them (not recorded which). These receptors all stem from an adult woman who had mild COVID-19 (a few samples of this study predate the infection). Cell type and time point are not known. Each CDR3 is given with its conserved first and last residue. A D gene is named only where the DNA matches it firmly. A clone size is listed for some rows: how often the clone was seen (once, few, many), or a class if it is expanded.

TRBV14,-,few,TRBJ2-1,CASSPVPSWGDYNEQFF,TGTGCCAGCAGCCCGGTCCCGTCATGGGGGGATTACAATGAGCAGTTCTTC
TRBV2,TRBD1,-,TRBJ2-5,CASRGQGAGTQYF,TGTGCCAGCAGGGGACAGGGGGCGGGGACCCAGTACTTC
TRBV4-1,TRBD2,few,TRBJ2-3,CASSRGLAGSTQYF,TGCGCCAGCAGCCGGGGGCTAGCGGGGTCTACGCAGTATTTT
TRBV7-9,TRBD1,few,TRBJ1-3,CASTVGRGPGNTIYF,TGTGCCAGCACTGTCGGGAGGGGGCCTGGAAACACCATATATTTT
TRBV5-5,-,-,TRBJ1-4,CASSGFRDGIGIYEKLFF,TGTGCCAGCAGCGGTTTCCGGGACGGCATAGGAATTTATGAAAAACTGTTTTTT
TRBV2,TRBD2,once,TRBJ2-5,CASSDWGTSGTETQYF,TGTGCCAGCAGTGACTGGGGGACTAGCGGGACCGAGACACAGTACTTC
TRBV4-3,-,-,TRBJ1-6,CASSQDLWGSDLHF,TGCGCCAGCAGCCAAGATTTATGGGGATCCGACCTCCACTTT
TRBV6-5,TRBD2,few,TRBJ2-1,CASSYTGTSGYNEQFF,TGTGCCAGCAGTTACACCGGGACTAGCGGATACAATGAGCAGTTCTTC
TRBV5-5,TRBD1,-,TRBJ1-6,CASSPRRDRADPSSYNSPLHF,TGTGCCAGCAGCCCACGTCGGGACAGGGCCGACCCCTCCTCCTATAATTCACCCCTCCACTTT
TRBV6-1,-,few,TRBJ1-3,CASSSQTGTGNTIYF,TGTGCCAGCAGTTCACAAACAGGGACTGGAAACACCATATATTTT
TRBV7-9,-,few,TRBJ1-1,CASSALNTEAFF,TGTGCCAGCTCGGCCTTGAACACTGAAGCTTTCTTT
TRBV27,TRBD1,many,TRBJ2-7,CASSLSGQGSYEQYF,TGTGCCAGCAGTTTATCGGGACAGGGCTCCTACGAGCAGTACTTC
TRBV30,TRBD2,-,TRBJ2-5,CAWSRGGTQYF,TGTGCCTGGAGTCGGGGGGGGACCCAGTACTTC
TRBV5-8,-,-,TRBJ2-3,CASTAYGTISTDTQYF,TGTGCCAGCACCGCTTACGGGACAATCAGCACAGATACGCAGTATTTT
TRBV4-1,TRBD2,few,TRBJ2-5,CASSQGSGRGGLETQYF,TGCGCCAGCAGCCAAGGCTCGGGACGGGGGGGCCTAGAGACCCAGTACTTC
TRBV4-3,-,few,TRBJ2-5,CASSQDFGRLETQYF,TGCGCCAGCAGCCAAGATTTCGGCCGATTGGAGACCCAGTACTTC
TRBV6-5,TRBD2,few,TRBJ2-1,CASSFQLALSYNEQFF,TGTGCCAGCAGTTTCCAACTAGCGCTGTCCTACAATGAGCAGTTCTTC
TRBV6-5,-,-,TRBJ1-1,CASRKLGTQAEAFF,TGTGCCAGCAGGAAACTCGGGACTCAAGCTGAAGCTTTCTTT
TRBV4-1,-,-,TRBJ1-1,CASSQDRLTYTEAFF,TGCGCCAGCAGCCAAGACAGGTTAACGTACACTGAAGCTTTCTTT
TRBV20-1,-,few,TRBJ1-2,CSARDSPPGYSNYGYTF,TGCAGTGCTAGAGATTCGCCTCCCGGGTACTCTAACTATGGCTACACCTTC
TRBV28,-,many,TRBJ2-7,CASGQSYEQYF,TGTGCCAGCGGACAGTCCTACGAGCAGTACTTC
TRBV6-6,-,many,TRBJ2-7,CASRGVSYEQYF,TGTGCCAGCAGGGGGGTCTCCTACGAGCAGTACTTC
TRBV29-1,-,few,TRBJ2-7,CSVVSLDEQYF,TGCAGCGTGGTATCTCTGGACGAGCAGTACTTC
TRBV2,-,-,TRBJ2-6,CASSGFSGANVLTF,TGTGCCAGCAGTGGCTTCTCTGGGGCCAACGTCCTGACTTTC
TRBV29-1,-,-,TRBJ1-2,CSVDPTDENYGYTF,TGCAGCGTTGACCCGACAGACGAGAACTATGGCTACACCTTC
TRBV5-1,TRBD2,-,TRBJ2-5,CASSLALLAGGWETQYF,TGCGCCAGCAGCTTGGCCCTCCTGGCGGGGGGTTGGGAGACCCAGTACTTC
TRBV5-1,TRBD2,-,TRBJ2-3,CASTQGLSGVTDTQYF,TGCGCCAGCACACAGGGCCTTAGCGGGGTCACAGATACGCAGTATTTT
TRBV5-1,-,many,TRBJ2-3,CASSSTGLAAHSPDTQYF,TGCGCCAGCAGCTCCACGGGGCTGGCAGCCCACAGCCCAGATACGCAGTATTTT
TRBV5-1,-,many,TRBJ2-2,CASSSTANTGELFF,TGCGCCAGCAGCTCAACTGCGAACACCGGGGAGCTGTTTTTT
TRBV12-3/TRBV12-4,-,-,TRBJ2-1,CASRRRTGPRAYNEQFF,TGTGCCAGCAGGAGACGTACAGGGCCCCGGGCCTACAATGAGCAGTTCTTC
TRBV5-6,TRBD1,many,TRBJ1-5,CASSVAGTGFNQPQHF,TGTGCCAGCAGCGTCGCCGGGACAGGGTTCAATCAGCCCCAGCATTTT